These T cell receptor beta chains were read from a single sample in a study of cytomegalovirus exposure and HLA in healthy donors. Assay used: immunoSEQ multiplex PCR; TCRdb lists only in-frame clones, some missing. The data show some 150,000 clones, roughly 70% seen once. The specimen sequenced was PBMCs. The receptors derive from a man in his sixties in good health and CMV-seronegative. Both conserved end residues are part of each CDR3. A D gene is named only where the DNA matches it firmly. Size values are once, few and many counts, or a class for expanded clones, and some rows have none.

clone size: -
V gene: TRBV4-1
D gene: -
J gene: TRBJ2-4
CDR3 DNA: TGCGCCAGCAGCCAAGATTGGGGCGACATTCAGTACTTC
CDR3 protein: CASSQDWGDIQYF

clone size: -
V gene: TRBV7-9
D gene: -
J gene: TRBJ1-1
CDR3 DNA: TGTGCCAGCAGCTTAGAGACAGGTAACACTGAAGCTTTCTTT
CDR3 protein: CASSLETGNTEAFF

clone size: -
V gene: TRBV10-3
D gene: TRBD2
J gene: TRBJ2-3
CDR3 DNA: TGTGCCATCAGTGAGTCGGCTAGCGGGAGGATTAGGGATACGCAGTATTTT
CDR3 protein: CAISESASGRIRDTQYF

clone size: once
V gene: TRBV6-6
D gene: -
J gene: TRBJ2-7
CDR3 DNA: TGTGCCAGTGGGACAAATTTCGGTTACGAGCAGTACTTC
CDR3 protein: CASGTNFGYEQYF

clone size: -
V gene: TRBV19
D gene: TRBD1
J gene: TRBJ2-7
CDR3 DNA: TGTGCCAGTAGTATTATGGGACAGGGCCCCTACGAGCAGTACTTC
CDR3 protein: CASSIMGQGPYEQYF

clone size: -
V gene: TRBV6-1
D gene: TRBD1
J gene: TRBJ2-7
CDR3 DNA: TGTGCCAGCTCTAAGGGACAGAGCTCCTACGAGCAGTACTTC
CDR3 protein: CASSKGQSSYEQYF

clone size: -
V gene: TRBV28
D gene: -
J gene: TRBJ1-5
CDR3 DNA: TGTGCCAGCAGTTTGGCCAAGGGGCTCAACAATCAGCCCCAGCATTTT
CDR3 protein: CASSLAKGLNNQPQHF

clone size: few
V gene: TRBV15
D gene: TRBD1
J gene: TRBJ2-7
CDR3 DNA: TGTGCCACCAGCATCGGGACAGGGGGCTACGAGCAGTACTTC
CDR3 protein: CATSIGTGGYEQYF

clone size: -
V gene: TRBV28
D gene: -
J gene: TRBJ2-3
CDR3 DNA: TGTGCCAGCAGCTCCAGCGAGCCCCTCACAGATACGCAGTATTTT
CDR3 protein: CASSSSEPLTDTQYF

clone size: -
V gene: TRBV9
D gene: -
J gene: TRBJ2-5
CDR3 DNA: TGTGCCAGCAGCGTAGCTGGAGGGGGCGAAGGAGAGACCCAGTACTTC
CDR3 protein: CASSVAGGGEGETQYF

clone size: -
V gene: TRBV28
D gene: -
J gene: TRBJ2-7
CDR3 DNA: TGTGCCACCCAGGCAGTCAACTCCTACGAGCAGTACTTC
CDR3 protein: CATQAVNSYEQYF

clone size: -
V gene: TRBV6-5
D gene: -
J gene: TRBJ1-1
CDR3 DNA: TGTGCCAGCAGCCTAGGGGGTGGTGGGACTGAAGCTTTCTTT
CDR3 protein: CASSLGGGGTEAFF

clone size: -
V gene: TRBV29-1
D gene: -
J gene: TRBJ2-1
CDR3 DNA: TGCAGCGTTGAAGACCCGCGGGGGACAGGCGTAACAAATGAGCAGTTCTTC
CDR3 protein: CSVEDPRGTGVTNEQFF

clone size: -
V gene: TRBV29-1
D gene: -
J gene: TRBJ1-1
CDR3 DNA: TGCAGCTTAACGGAACAGGGAGAGAGGACTGAAGCTTTCTTT
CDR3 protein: CSLTEQGERTEAFF

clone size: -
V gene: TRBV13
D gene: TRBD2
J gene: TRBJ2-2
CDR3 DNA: TGTGCCAGCAGCTTAGGCGGGAGGGCCCTCGGCGGGGAGCTGTTTTTT
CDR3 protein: CASSLGGRALGGELFF